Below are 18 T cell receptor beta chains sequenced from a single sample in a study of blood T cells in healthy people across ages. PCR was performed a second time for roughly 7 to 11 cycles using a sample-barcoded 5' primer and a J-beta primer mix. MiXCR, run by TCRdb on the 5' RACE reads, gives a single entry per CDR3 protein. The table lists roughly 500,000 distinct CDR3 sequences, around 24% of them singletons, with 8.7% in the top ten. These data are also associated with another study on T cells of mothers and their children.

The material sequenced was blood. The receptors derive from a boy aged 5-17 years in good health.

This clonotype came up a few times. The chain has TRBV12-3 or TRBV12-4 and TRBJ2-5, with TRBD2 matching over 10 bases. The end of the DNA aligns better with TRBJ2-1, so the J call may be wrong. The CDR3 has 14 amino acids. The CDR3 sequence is CASSPPGLAQEQFF. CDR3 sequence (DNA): TGTGCCAGCAGCCCCCCGGGACTAGCGCAGGAGCAGTTCTTC.

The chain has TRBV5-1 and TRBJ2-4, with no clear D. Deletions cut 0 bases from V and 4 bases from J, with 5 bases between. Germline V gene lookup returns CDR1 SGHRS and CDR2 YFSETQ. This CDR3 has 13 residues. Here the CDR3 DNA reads TGCGCCAGCAGCTTGGATCTGAAAAACATTCAGTACTTC. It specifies CASSLDLKNIQYF.

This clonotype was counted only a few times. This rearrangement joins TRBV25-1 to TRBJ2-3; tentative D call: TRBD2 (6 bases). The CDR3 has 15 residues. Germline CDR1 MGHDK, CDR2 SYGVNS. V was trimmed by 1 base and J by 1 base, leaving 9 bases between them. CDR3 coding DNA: TGTGCCAGCAGTGAATCCCAGCGGGGCACAGATACGCAGTATTTT. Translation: CASSESQRGTDTQYF.

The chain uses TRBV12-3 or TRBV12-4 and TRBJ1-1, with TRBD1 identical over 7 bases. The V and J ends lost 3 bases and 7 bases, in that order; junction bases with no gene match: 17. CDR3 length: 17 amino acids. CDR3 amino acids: CASSLRGLTGREGEAFF. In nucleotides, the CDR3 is TGTGCCAGCAGTTTGAGGGGATTGACAGGGAGGGAAGGTGAAGCTTTCTTT.

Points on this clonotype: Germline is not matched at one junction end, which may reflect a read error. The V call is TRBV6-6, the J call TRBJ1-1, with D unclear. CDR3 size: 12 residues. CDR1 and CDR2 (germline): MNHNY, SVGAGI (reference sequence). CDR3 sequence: CASRLWVTGAFF. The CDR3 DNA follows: TGTGCCAGCAGACTTTGGGTTACTGGAGCTTTCTTT.

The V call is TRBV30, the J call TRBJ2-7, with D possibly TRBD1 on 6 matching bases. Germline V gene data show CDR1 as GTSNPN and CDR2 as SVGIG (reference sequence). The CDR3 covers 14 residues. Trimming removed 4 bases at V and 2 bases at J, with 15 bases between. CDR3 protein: CAWNTDSGPYEQYF. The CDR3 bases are TGTGCCTGGAATACGGACAGTGGACCCTACGAGCAGTACTTC.

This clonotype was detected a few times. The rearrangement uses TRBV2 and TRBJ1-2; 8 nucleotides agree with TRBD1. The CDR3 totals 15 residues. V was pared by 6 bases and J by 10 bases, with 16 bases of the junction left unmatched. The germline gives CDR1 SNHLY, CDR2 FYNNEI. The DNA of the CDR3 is TGTGCCAGCAGCCTTACCTCGGGACAGGTCCCTTTCTACACCTTC. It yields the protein CASSLTSGQVPFYTF.

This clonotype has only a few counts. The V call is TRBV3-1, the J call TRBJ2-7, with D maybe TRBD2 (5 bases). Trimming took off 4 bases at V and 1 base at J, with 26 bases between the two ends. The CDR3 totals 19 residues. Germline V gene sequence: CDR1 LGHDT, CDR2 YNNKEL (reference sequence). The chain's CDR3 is CASSPVGNRRERLSYEQYF. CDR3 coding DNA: TGTGCCAGCAGCCCAGTGGGGAACCGAAGGGAGAGGTTGTCCTACGAGCAGTACTTC.

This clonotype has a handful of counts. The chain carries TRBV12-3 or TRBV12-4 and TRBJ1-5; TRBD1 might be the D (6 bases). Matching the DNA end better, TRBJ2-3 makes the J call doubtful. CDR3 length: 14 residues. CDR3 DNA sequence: TGTGCCAGCAGTTTTAAACAGGGCAATCAGCCCCAGTATTTT. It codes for CASSFKQGNQPQYF.

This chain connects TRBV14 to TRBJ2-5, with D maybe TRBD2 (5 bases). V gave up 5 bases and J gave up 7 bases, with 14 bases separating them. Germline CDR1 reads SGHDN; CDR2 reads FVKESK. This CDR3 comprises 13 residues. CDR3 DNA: TGTGCCAGCAGCGGCTCGCGCGCGGGGACCCAGTACTTC. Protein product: CASSGSRAGTQYF.

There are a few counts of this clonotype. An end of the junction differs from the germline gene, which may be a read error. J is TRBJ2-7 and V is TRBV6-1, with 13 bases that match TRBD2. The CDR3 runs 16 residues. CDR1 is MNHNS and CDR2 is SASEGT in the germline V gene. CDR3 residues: CASREEGTSGTYEQYF. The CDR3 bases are TGTGCCAGCAGGGAAGAAGGGACTAGCGGGACCTACGAGCAGTACTTC.

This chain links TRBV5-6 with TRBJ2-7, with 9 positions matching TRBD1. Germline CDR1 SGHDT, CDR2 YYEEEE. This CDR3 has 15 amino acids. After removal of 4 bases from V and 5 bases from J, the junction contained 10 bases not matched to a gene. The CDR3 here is CASSRSTDRGNEQYF. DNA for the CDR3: TGTGCCAGCAGCAGATCCACAGACAGGGGGAACGAGCAGTACTTC.

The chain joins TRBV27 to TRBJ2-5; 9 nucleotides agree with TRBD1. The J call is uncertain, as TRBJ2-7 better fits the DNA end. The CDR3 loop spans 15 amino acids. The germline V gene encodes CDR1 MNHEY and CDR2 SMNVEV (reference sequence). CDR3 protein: CASSLSMGQGYEQYF. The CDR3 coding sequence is TGTGCCAGCAGTTTATCGATGGGACAGGGTTACGAGCAGTACTTC.

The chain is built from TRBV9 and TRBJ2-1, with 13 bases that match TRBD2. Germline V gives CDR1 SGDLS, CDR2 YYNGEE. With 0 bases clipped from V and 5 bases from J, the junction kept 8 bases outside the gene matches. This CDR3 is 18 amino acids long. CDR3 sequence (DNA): TGTGCCAGCAGCGTAGGGCGGACTAGCGGGAGAGATAACAATGAGCAGTTCTTC. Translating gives CASSVGRTSGRDNNEQFF.

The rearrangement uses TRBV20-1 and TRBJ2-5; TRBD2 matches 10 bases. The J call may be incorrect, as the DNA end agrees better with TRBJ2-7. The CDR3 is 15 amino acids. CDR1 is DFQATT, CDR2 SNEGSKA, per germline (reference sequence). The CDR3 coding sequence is TGCAGTGCTAGAATAGCGGGGGGACCTTTGTACGAGCAGTACTTC. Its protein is CSARIAGGPLYEQYF.

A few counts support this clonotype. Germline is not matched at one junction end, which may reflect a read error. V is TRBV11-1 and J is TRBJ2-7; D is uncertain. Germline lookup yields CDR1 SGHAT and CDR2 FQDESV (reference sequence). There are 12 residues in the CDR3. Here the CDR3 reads CASSLEGRAATF. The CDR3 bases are TGTGCCAGCAGCTTAGAAGGACGGGCAGCGACCTTC.

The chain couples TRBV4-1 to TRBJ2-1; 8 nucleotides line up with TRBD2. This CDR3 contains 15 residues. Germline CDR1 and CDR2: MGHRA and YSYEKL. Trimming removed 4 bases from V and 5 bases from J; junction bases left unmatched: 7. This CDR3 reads CASSPFGLANNEQFF. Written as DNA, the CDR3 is TGCGCCAGCAGCCCCTTCGGACTAGCTAACAATGAGCAGTTCTTC.

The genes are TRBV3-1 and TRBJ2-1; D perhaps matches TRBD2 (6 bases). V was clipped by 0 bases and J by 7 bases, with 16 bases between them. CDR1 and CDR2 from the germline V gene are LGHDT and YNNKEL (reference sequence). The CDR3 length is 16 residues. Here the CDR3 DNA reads TGTGCCAGCAGCCAAGATTATCCCGGGACTGAGAATGAGCAGTTCTTC. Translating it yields CASSQDYPGTENEQFF.